This TCR beta chain derives from a study of TIL therapy for anti-PD-1-resistant metastatic lung cancer. At the level of the study: Patients then received nivolumab; progressors got lymphodepletion, TIL and IL-2. Tumors carried a median about 1.5 non-synonymous mutations per megabase.

The length of the CDR3 is 17 residues. Germline-derived CDR1 and CDR2 are SGDLS and YYNGEE. After removal of 3 bases from V and 1 base from J, the junction contained 7 bases not matched to a gene. The immunoSEQ assay was v3. Clones were read by immunoSEQ multiplex PCR, and TCRdb kept only the in-frame ones, dropping some. The data hold 30,000 or so clones, with 60% to 80% observed a single time. Time point here: pre-treatment sample, taken before nivolumab and TIL therapy. The sequence came from a woman aged 30 to 85 with non-small cell lung cancer. This chain uses TRBV9 with TRBJ1-3, with 10 positions matching TRBD1. Sequencing was performed on blood, taken at baseline. CDR3 loop: CASSDPGQGSSGNTIYF. CDR3 DNA sequence: TGTGCCAGCAGCGACCCGGGACAGGGGTCGTCTGGAAACACCATATATTTT.